The rows below give T cell receptor beta chains drawn from one sample of a study of shared clonotypes between healthy human individuals. The table came from immunoSEQ multiplex PCR; TCRdb's copy has only in-frame clones and leaves some out. The sample records some 1,100,000 clones, approximately 80% being singletons. The specimen sequenced was memory CD4+ T cells from PBMCs. These receptor sequences come from a young man in good health. Some clones in this sample may be carry-over from other donors' samples. The CDR3 runs from the conserved cysteine through the conserved F or W. Fields, in order: V gene, clone size, J gene, D gene, CDR3 protein, CDR3 DNA. D genes are given only for firm matches. Rows may omit the clone size; those that give it use once, few, many or a size class.

>TRBV28|.|TRBJ1-4|.
CASRAYNEKLFF
TGTGCCAGCCGGGCATATAATGAAAAACTGTTTTTT
>TRBV7-9|.|TRBJ1-1|TRBD1
CASSFPGDRGSTEAFF
TGTGCCAGCAGCTTTCCAGGCGACAGGGGGTCCACTGAAGCTTTCTTT
>TRBV11-2|.|TRBJ1-1|.
CASSSAVGWNTEAFF
TGTGCCAGCAGCTCAGCCGTGGGGTGGAACACTGAAGCTTTCTTT
>TRBV7-9|.|TRBJ2-3|.
CASSLDRAGPDTQYF
TGTGCCAGCAGCTTAGACAGGGCAGGCCCAGATACGCAGTATTTT
>TRBV21-1|.|TRBJ2-5|.
CASSKGRSPGETQYF
TGTGCCAGCAGCAAAGGCAGGAGCCCAGGGGAGACCCAGTACTTC
>TRBV5-1|.|TRBJ2-5|TRBD1
CASSSDRVGETQYF
TGCGCCAGCAGCTCGGACAGGGTAGGGGAGACCCAGTACTTC
>TRBV30|.|TRBJ1-6|.
CAWSVTAVYNSPLHF
TGTGCCTGGAGTGTGACAGCCGTGTATAATTCACCCCTCCACTTT
>TRBV7-2|.|TRBJ2-6|.
CASSSPTRPANVLTF
TGTGCCAGCAGCTCCCCCACGCGGCCCGCCAACGTCCTGACTTTC
>TRBV6-5|.|TRBJ2-6|.
CASSRGWRGANVLTF
TGTGCCAGCAGCCGCGGGTGGCGGGGGGCCAACGTCCTGACTTTC
>TRBV4-2|.|TRBJ2-1|.
CASSQEGGEGYNEQFF
TGTGCCAGCAGCCAAGAGGGGGGAGAGGGATACAATGAGCAGTTCTTC
>TRBV2|.|TRBJ2-1|TRBD2
CASRLIAGGDEQFF
TGTGCCAGCAGACTAATAGCGGGAGGGGATGAGCAGTTCTTC
>TRBV6-6|.|TRBJ2-7|TRBD1
CASSHRGRRGYEQYF
TGTGCCAGCAGCCACAGGGGGCGGAGAGGGTACGAGCAGTACTTC
>TRBV5-1|.|TRBJ2-5|TRBD1
CASSMGQEQETQYF
TGCGCCAGCAGCATGGGACAGGAGCAAGAGACCCAGTACTTC
>TRBV9|few|TRBJ2-3|.
CASSGPDFSTDTQYF
TGTGCCAGCAGCGGACCGGACTTTTCCACAGATACGCAGTATTTT
>TRBV10-3|.|TRBJ1-1|TRBD1
CAISGLQGAEAFF
TGTGCCATCAGTGGATTGCAGGGGGCTGAAGCTTTCTTT
>TRBV28|.|TRBJ1-2|.
CASRASNYGYTF
TGTGCCAGCAGAGCCTCTAACTATGGCTACACCTTC
>TRBV7-2|.|TRBJ2-1|.
CASKRTLYYNEQFF
TGTGCCAGTAAGCGGACACTTTACTACAATGAGCAGTTCTTC
>TRBV28|.|TRBJ2-7|TRBD1
CASSVLGQSPYEQYF
TGTGCCAGCAGTGTTCTGGGACAGTCGCCCTACGAGCAGTACTTC
>TRBV7-2|.|TRBJ2-7|.
CASSPSVGSEQYF
TGTGCCAGCAGCCCGAGCGTAGGGAGTGAGCAGTACTTC
>TRBV29-1|.|TRBJ2-3|TRBD1
CSADVLLPGQRTDTQYF
TGCAGCGCAGATGTTTTACTCCCGGGACAGCGCACAGATACGCAGTATTTT
>TRBV18|.|TRBJ1-1|.
CASSPGGSKNTEAFF
TGTGCCAGCTCACCAGGCGGCAGTAAAAACACTGAAGCTTTCTTT
>TRBV5-6|.|TRBJ2-1|.
CASSLWRVREQFF
TGTGCCAGCAGCTTATGGAGGGTACGGGAGCAGTTCTTC
>TRBV5-1|.|TRBJ2-2|TRBD1
CASSLSGQANTGELFF
TGCGCCAGCAGCTTGTCGGGACAGGCGAACACCGGGGAGCTGTTTTTT
>TRBV28|.|TRBJ1-4|.
CASSPRTWAATNEKLFF
TGTGCCAGCAGCCCCCGGACATGGGCTGCAACTAATGAAAAACTGTTTTTT
>TRBV4-1|many|TRBJ2-6|.
CASSARRHWGKDSGANVLTF
TGCGCCAGCAGCGCTCGGCGACATTGGGGGAAAGACTCTGGGGCCAACGTCCTGACTTTC
>TRBV28|.|TRBJ1-2|.
CASSFGGDYGYTF
TGTGCCAGCAGTTTCGGTGGGGACTATGGCTACACCTTC
>TRBV28|.|TRBJ2-7|.
CASSFFGEQYF
TGTGCCAGCAGTTTTTTCGGCGAGCAGTACTTC
>TRBV6-1|.|TRBJ2-7|.
CASSEAPRNGYEQYF
TGTGCCAGCAGTGAAGCGCCCCGTAACGGTTACGAGCAGTACTTC
>TRBV7-3|.|TRBJ1-5|.
CASSLTWNQPQHF
TGTGCCAGCAGCTTAACGTGGAATCAGCCCCAGCATTTT
>TRBV12-5|.|TRBJ1-1|.
CASGSARARGTEAFF
TGTGCTAGTGGTTCAGCTCGGGCTCGTGGGACTGAAGCTTTCTTT
>TRBV27|.|TRBJ1-2|.
CASALKPRLTNYGYTF
TGTGCCAGCGCCCTCAAACCCAGGCTAACTAACTATGGCTACACCTTC
>TRBV20-1|.|TRBJ2-1|.
CSAKRNEQFF
TGCAGTGCTAAGCGCAATGAGCAGTTCTTC
>TRBV14|.|TRBJ2-7|TRBD1
CASSPDRGYEQYF
TGTGCCAGCAGCCCGGACAGGGGTTACGAGCAGTACTTC
>TRBV10-2|.|TRBJ2-1|TRBD2
CASSVAGGEDNEQFF
TGCGCCAGCAGCGTAGCGGGAGGTGAAGACAATGAGCAGTTCTTC
>TRBV11-1|.|TRBJ2-3|.
CASSSRQVDTQYF
TGTGCCAGCAGCTCCCGACAGGTTGATACGCAGTATTTT
>TRBV20-1|.|TRBJ2-1|.
CSARVVSEQFF
TGCAGTGCTAGAGTCGTAAGTGAGCAGTTCTTC
>TRBV9|.|TRBJ2-5|TRBD2
CASSVGAGGAPETQYF
TGTGCCAGCAGCGTAGGGGCGGGAGGCGCGCCAGAGACCCAGTACTTC
>TRBV6-1|.|TRBJ2-1|.
CASSDVRSGDEQFF
TGTGCCAGCAGTGATGTAAGGTCAGGCGATGAGCAGTTCTTC
>TRBV11-2|.|TRBJ2-3|TRBD2
CASSTRTSGRALADTQYF
TGTGCCAGCAGCACTCGGACTAGCGGGAGGGCCCTCGCAGATACGCAGTATTTT
>TRBV11-1|.|TRBJ2-7|.
CASSSSRGGEQYF
TGTGCCAGCAGCTCCTCAAGAGGGGGCGAGCAGTACTTC
>TRBV11-2|.|TRBJ1-1|.
CASSGREAFF
TGTGCCAGCAGCGGACGTGAAGCTTTCTTT
>TRBV19|.|TRBJ1-1|.
CASSTKGVGNTEAFF
TGTGCCAGTAGTACTAAGGGCGTGGGGAACACTGAAGCTTTCTTT
>TRBV7-9|.|TRBJ2-1|TRBD2
CASSPRLAGDGEQFF
TGTGCCAGCAGCCCCCGACTAGCGGGAGACGGTGAGCAGTTCTTC
>TRBV28|.|TRBJ2-1|.
CASSSHISTGARNEQFF
TGTGCCAGCAGTTCCCATATCTCGACGGGAGCTCGTAATGAGCAGTTCTTC
>TRBV4-2|.|TRBJ2-3|TRBD2
CASSQGFSGITDTQYF
TGTGCCAGCAGCCAAGGGTTTAGCGGGATCACAGATACGCAGTATTTT
>TRBV4-1|.|TRBJ2-5|.
CASSQVGLASETQYF
TGCGCCAGCAGCCAAGTCGGGCTAGCTAGCGAGACCCAGTACTTC
>TRBV30|few|TRBJ1-1|TRBD1
CAWNRLGTGLTEAFF
TGTGCCTGGAATCGACTGGGGACAGGGTTGACTGAAGCTTTCTTT
>TRBV5-1|.|TRBJ2-1|TRBD2
CASNLATSVNNEQFF
TGCGCCAGCAACTTGGCGACTAGCGTTAACAATGAGCAGTTCTTC
>TRBV11-1|.|TRBJ2-7|TRBD2
CASSPHPRASGGPPYEQYF
TGTGCCAGCAGCCCCCACCCCCGGGCTAGCGGGGGCCCCCCCTACGAGCAGTACTTC